The clone carrying this T cell receptor (beta chain) has more than one count but fewer than ten. What it binds is not known. The protocol was immunoSEQ multiplex PCR, while the TCRdb copy is restricted to in-frame clones and leaves out a portion. In the table there are about 16,000 clones, roughly 93% of which are singletons. This sample is drawn from a study of T cell clonotyping in hematopoietic cell transplantation. Whole-study findings and limits: Broader posttransplant TCR repertoire diversity was predicted by graft donor and pretransplant recipient Inverse Simpson Index values. Recipient TCR diversity dropped after transplant; expanded clonotypes rose from day 30 to 180.

Trimming cost V 5 bases and J 11 bases; bases outside gene matches: 11. Germline CDR1 reads SGHAT; CDR2 reads FQNNGV. The CDR3 consists of 14 residues. The time point is: recipient sample about 28 days before transplant, after cytoreduction. Sequencing was performed on peripheral blood mononuclear cells, taken before stem cell transplant. The chain uses TRBV11-2 and TRBJ2-3; the match to TRBD2 covers 9 bases. This TCR derives from a man younger than 35 with biphenotypic leukemia. Some clones in this sample may be carry-over from other donors' samples. The CDR3 coding sequence is TGTGCCAGCAGCCCCAGCGGGGGGCTAACGAGGCAGTATTTT. Translated, it gives CASSPSGGLTRQYF.